The 19 T cell receptor beta chains presented below share a single source sample, sequenced in a study of T cell repertoires in cytomegalovirus infection (dated by TCRdb to between 2018 and 2021). These receptors have no identified antigens. In the paper's terms, the treatment or condition label means: in vitro stimulation with specific CMV peptide epitopes to enrich CMV-specific T cells. This sample was sequenced with an Illumina HiSeq 1500. The public reads were quality trimmed at Q25 with fastp and then assembled into clones with MiXCR by TCRdb, keeping productive beta chains. Here each entry gathers all rows of one CDR3 protein and keeps the most common genes and DNA. Counted in this sample were around 55,000 distinct CDR3 sequences; around 18% of them appeared once. Clones ranked in the top ten supply approximately 26% of the sample. This sample comprised CD8+ T cells from cultured PBMCs, obtained from culture after CMV antigen stimulation. The source of these receptors is a human donor in good health (CMV status not recorded). Some clones in this sample may be carry-over from other donors' samples.

The genes are TRBV7-2 and TRBJ2-5; 7 bases match TRBD2. The germline gives CDR1 SGHTA, CDR2 FQGNSA. The CDR3 loop spans 15 amino acids. J was trimmed by 9 bases and V by 5 bases; bases with no gene match: 15. CDR3 nucleotide sequence: TGTGCCAGCAGCCCCTACCGGGACTACCGTGAGGCCCAGTACTTC. It encodes CASSPYRDYREAQYF. The entire variable domain, with the rest obtained from reference TRBV7-2 and TRBJ2-5, is as follows: GAGVSQSPSNKVTEKGKDVELRCDPISGHTALYWYRQSLGQGLEFLIYFQGNSAPDKSGLPSDRFSAERTGGSVSTLTIQRTQQEDSAVYLCASSPYRDYREAQYFGPGTRLLVL.

This clonotype qualifies as medium-sized (0.01 to 0.1%). The gene calls are TRBV7-9 and TRBJ2-7; 11 bases match TRBD2. The V gene end was trimmed by 4 bases and the J gene end by 4 bases; junction bases not matched to a gene: 6. CDR1 SEHNR and CDR2 FQNEAQ come from the germline V gene (reference sequence). The CDR3 is 15 amino acids. The CDR3 region is CASSSTSGKRYEQYF. CDR3 DNA sequence: TGTGCCAGCAGCTCGACTAGCGGGAAACGGTACGAGCAGTACTTC.

This clonotype came up a few times. The chain links TRBV27 to TRBJ1-1; 10 bases match TRBD1. V lost 4 bases, J lost 7 bases, and 6 bases stayed unmatched. CDR3 size: 14 residues. CDR1 is MNHEY and CDR2 is SMNVEV in the germline V gene (reference sequence). The CDR3, as DNA: TGTGCCAGCAGTTACGGGACAGGGGTTGGTGAAGCTTTCTTT. This codes for CASSYGTGVGEAFF.

The chain joins TRBV7-3 to TRBJ1-1, with 9 bases aligning to TRBD1. The CDR3 is made up of 14 amino acids. The trim removed 3 bases at V and 3 bases at J, leaving 2 bases unmatched. Germline CDR1 and CDR2: SGHTA and FQGTGA. The CDR3 DNA reads TGTGCCAGCAGCTTGAGGACAGGGGACACTGAAGCTTTCTTT. As protein: CASSLRTGDTEAFF.

The sample holds one count of this clonotype. The V and J genes are TRBV5-4 and TRBJ2-1; possibly TRBD2 for D (6 bases). This CDR3 is 13 amino acids long. V was trimmed by 0 bases and J by 9 bases, leaving 10 bases between them. From germline, CDR1 is SGHNT and CDR2 YYREEE (reference sequence). CDR3: CASSLGASVEQFF. In DNA, the CDR3 is TGTGCCAGCAGCTTGGGGGCTAGCGTTGAGCAGTTCTTC.

This clonotype was counted at least ten times. V usage is TRBV7-2 and J usage is TRBJ1-5; TRBD1 might be the D (5 bases). Trimming cost V 5 bases and J 4 bases, with 9 bases left between them. CDR3 length equals 13 residues. Per the germline V gene, CDR1 is SGHTA and CDR2 is FQGNSA. The CDR3 sequence is CASSLQENQPQHF. The CDR3 bases are TGTGCCAGCAGCCTACAGGAGAATCAGCCCCAGCATTTT.

The rearrangement uses TRBV6-2 or TRBV6-3 and TRBJ1-1; D ambiguous. The CDR3 runs to 12 residues. CDR1 and CDR2 from the germline V gene are MNHEY and SVGEGT. Trimming took off 7 bases at V and 4 bases at J, with 10 bases between the two ends. CDR3 DNA sequence: TGTGCCAGCACAACACCGGGCACTGAAGCTTTCTTT. This gives the protein CASTTPGTEAFF.

The chain uses TRBV5-7 and TRBJ2-7; possibly TRBD2 for D (5 bases). TRBV5-7 carries the ORF label, with uncertain function. The CDR3 is made up of 13 amino acids. V lost 4 bases to trimming and J lost 1 base, with 9 bases between them. The CDR3 coding sequence is TGTGCCAGCAGCGTCGGACTTTCCTACGAGCAGTACTTC. It yields the protein CASSVGLSYEQYF.

The chain uses TRBV5-6 and TRBJ2-5; D is unclear. This CDR3 is built from 14 residues. Between the trimmed V and J ends, which lost 2 bases and 0 bases, there was a span of 8 bases. Germline CDR1 SGHDT, CDR2 YYEEEE. For the CDR3, the DNA is TGTGCCAGCAGCTTATGGACGGACCAAGAGACCCAGTACTTC. Amino acids: CASSLWTDQETQYF. Combining the CDR3 with reference TRBV5-6 and TRBJ2-5 gives the whole variable domain DAGVTQSPTHLIKTRGQQVTLRCSPKSGHDTVSWYQQALGQGPQFIFQYYEEEERQRGNFPDRFSGHQFPNYSSELNVNALLLGDSALYLCASSLWTDQETQYFGPGTRLLVL.

This clonotype came up once. The rearrangement uses TRBV11-2 and TRBJ1-6; D may be TRBD1 (5 bases). V was pared by 3 bases and J by 7 bases, with 40 bases between. Germline loops: CDR1 SGHAT, CDR2 FQNNGV. The CDR3 spans 24 residues. CDR3 amino acids: CASSLRPQLSLRGRERVRNSPLHF. The DNA for the CDR3 is TGTGCCAGCAGCTTGAGGCCCCAGCTTAGTCTGAGGGGCAGAGAAAGGGTTAGGAATTCACCCCTCCACTTT. The whole variable domain, remainder taken from reference TRBV11-2 and TRBJ1-6, is EAGVAQSPRYKIIEKRQSVAFWCNPISGHATLYWYQQILGQGPKLLIQFQNNGVVDDSQLPKDRFSAERLKGVDSTLKIQPAKLEDSAVYLCASSLRPQLSLRGRERVRNSPLHFGNGTRLTVT.

J is TRBJ2-7 and V is TRBV7-2; D unclear. V was shortened by 1 base and J by 2 bases, with 6 bases between the two germline ends. This CDR3 comprises 13 residues. The germline gives CDR1 SGHTA, CDR2 FQGNSA. The DNA of the CDR3 is TGTGCCAGCAGCTTAGTGCGCGCCTACGAGCAGTACTTC. Its protein product is CASSLVRAYEQYF. Complete variable domain (other parts from reference TRBV7-2 and TRBJ2-7): GAGVSQSPSNKVTEKGKDVELRCDPISGHTALYWYRQSLGQGLEFLIYFQGNSAPDKSGLPSDRFSAERTGGSVSTLTIQRTQQEDSAVYLCASSLVRAYEQYFGPGTRLTVT.

This clonotype was seen more than once but under ten times. This chain joins TRBV7-2 and TRBJ2-2, with no clear D. CDR1 SGHTA and CDR2 FQGNSA come from the germline V gene. CDR3 length: 16 residues. Trimming removed 6 bases at V and 0 bases at J, with 14 bases between. This CDR3 is CASSRRTVANTGELFF. CDR3 DNA sequence: TGTGCCAGCAGTCGAAGGACGGTGGCGAACACCGGGGAGCTGTTTTTT.

DNA of the CDR3: TGTGCCAGCAGTTTAAGCCCGGGTTCTAACTATGGCTACACCTTC. Translating it yields CASSLSPGSNYGYTF. J is TRBJ1-2 and V is TRBV12-3 or TRBV12-4; unclear D gene. There are 15 residues in the CDR3. V dropped 2 bases and J dropped 0 bases, with 10 bases sitting between them.

This clonotype was counted between two and nine times. This rearrangement joins TRBV7-9 to TRBJ1-5; D uncertain. Trimming took off 3 bases at V and 6 bases at J, with 6 bases between the two ends. This CDR3 region has 12 residues. Germline CDR1 SEHNR, CDR2 FQNEAQ (reference sequence). The CDR3 bases are TGTGCCAGCAGCTTCCCGGGTCAGCCCCAGCATTTT. The encoded protein is CASSFPGQPQHF.

This chain joins TRBV12-3 or TRBV12-4 and TRBJ1-2; weak D call: TRBD1 (6 bases). Trimming removed 5 bases at V and 2 bases at J, with 12 bases between. The CDR3 runs to 14 residues. The CDR3 spells CASSPRGANYGYTF. The CDR3 nucleotides read TGTGCCAGCAGTCCCCGGGGGGCCAACTATGGCTACACCTTC.

The chain is built from TRBV28 and TRBJ2-7; the match to TRBD2 covers 13 bases. This CDR3 has 19 residues. Germline CDR1 reads MDHEN; CDR2 reads SYDVKM. The ends lost 5 bases at V and 3 bases at J; junction bases unmatched: 16. The CDR3 spells CASSPIRPGTSGINYEQYF. In DNA, the CDR3 is TGTGCCAGCAGTCCCATCCGTCCCGGGACTAGCGGGATCAACTACGAGCAGTACTTC.

Many counts were recorded for this clonotype. This sequence joins TRBV7-2 and TRBJ1-2, with 7 bases that match TRBD1. CDR1 and CDR2 (germline): SGHTA, FQGNSA. This CDR3 spans 16 amino acids. After removal of 4 bases from V and 4 bases from J, the junction contained 12 bases not matched to a gene. CDR3 amino acids: CASSSFPGTDTYGYTF. In nucleotides, the CDR3 is TGTGCCAGCAGCTCGTTTCCCGGGACAGACACCTATGGCTACACCTTC. Full variable domain (remainder filled in from reference TRBV7-2 and TRBJ1-2): GAGVSQSPSNKVTEKGKDVELRCDPISGHTALYWYRQSLGQGLEFLIYFQGNSAPDKSGLPSDRFSAERTGGSVSTLTIQRTQQEDSAVYLCASSSFPGTDTYGYTFGSGTRLTVV.

This clonotype was recorded a few times. The chain uses TRBV7-9 and TRBJ1-1; TRBD1 agrees at 7 bases. Germline lookup yields CDR1 SEHNR and CDR2 FQNEAQ (reference sequence). This CDR3 is 15 amino acids long. Trimming removed 4 bases from V and 0 bases from J; junction bases left unmatched: 5. CDR3 DNA sequence: TGTGCCAGCAGCTCGGACAGGACCATGAACACTGAAGCTTTCTTT. The encoded protein is CASSSDRTMNTEAFF.

This clonotype was observed a handful of times. The CDR3 nucleotides read TGTGCCACCAAAAGCGGGCCCACCTCTGTCACAGATACGCAGTATTTT. It codes for CATKSGPTSVTDTQYF. The gene calls are TRBV6-1 and TRBJ2-3; D is possibly TRBD2 (6 bases). The CDR3 spans 16 residues. Germline assignment: CDR1 MNHNS and CDR2 SASEGT. The germline V and J ends were trimmed by 10 bases and 2 bases, with 22 bases remaining between them.